The 18 T cell receptor beta chains in this list originate from one sample, sequenced in a study of blood T cell repertoires in COVID-19. Repertoires were generated with immunoSEQ multiplex PCR, while TCRdb's copy carries only in-frame clones and drops some. The sample shows about 300,000 clones, just over 85% of them seen only once. Sequencing was carried out using PBMCs or T cells enriched from blood (not recorded which). The receptors derive from a man between 25 and 39 years old who had recovered from COVID-19.

The chain links TRBV9 to TRBJ2-2; D gene ambiguous. The CDR3 sequence is 14 residues long. Trimming cost V 0 bases and J 6 bases, with 9 bases left between them. In germline, CDR1 is SGDLS, CDR2 YYNGEE. The CDR3 region is CASSVDSFPGELFF. For the CDR3, the DNA is TGTGCCAGCAGCGTAGATTCTTTCCCCGGGGAGCTGTTTTTT.

The genes are TRBV7-2 and TRBJ2-7, with TRBD1 matching over 7 bases. V trimming: 1 base; J trimming: 1 base; junction bases outside the gene matches: 10. The CDR3 has 17 residues. Germline lookup yields CDR1 SGHTA and CDR2 FQGNSA. The CDR3 region has the DNA TGTGCCAGCAGCTTAGACTTCGGACAGGCCCCATCCTACGAGCAGTACTTC. Translating gives CASSLDFGQAPSYEQYF.

V and J are TRBV6-5 and TRBJ1-1; D is ambiguous. V gave up 6 bases and J gave up 1 base, with 12 bases separating them. The germline V gene encodes CDR1 MNHEY and CDR2 SVGAGI. The CDR3 extends over 14 amino acids. The CDR3 nucleotides read TGTGCCAGCAGGTCCCGGGAGCCGAACACTGAAGCTTTCTTT. This translates into CASRSREPNTEAFF.

The V and J genes are TRBV7-9 and TRBJ1-5; 7 positions agree with TRBD1. Germline-derived CDR1 and CDR2 are SEHNR and FQNEAQ (reference sequence). There are 12 residues in the CDR3. J lost 6 bases, V lost 6 bases, and 2 bases had no gene match. The CDR3 loop is CASSKGAQPQHF. The CDR3 DNA sequence: TGTGCCAGCAGTAAGGGGGCTCAGCCCCAGCATTTT.

This rearrangement joins TRBV29-1 to TRBJ1-1; D not resolved. The CDR3 consists of 13 residues. Trimming pared 5 bases from V and 4 bases from J, leaving 14 bases between. Germline values: CDR1 SQVTM, CDR2 ANQGSEA. In DNA, the CDR3 is TGCAGCGTTCTAGGCCCTACGGGCACTGAAGCTTTCTTT. This encodes CSVLGPTGTEAFF.

The sample holds one count of this clone. The chain recombines TRBV2 with TRBJ2-1; the D is unclear. The V gene's germline CDR1 is SNHLY and CDR2 FYNNEI. Trimming removed 4 bases at V and 4 bases at J, with 8 bases between. The CDR3 is 13 residues long. The CDR3: CASSGFGYNEQFF. Written as DNA, the CDR3 is TGTGCCAGCAGTGGATTCGGGTACAATGAGCAGTTCTTC.

The DNA of the CDR3 is TGCAGCGTTGATTTCCTGGGGGGACAGGCTCAGTACTTC. It is translated as CSVDFLGGQAQYF. V and J are TRBV29-1 and TRBJ2-7, with 8 bases identical to TRBD1. The CDR3 extends over 13 amino acids. The trim removed 3 bases at V and 10 bases at J, leaving 11 bases unmatched. From germline, CDR1 is SQVTM and CDR2 ANQGSEA.

V usage is TRBV27 and J usage is TRBJ1-4; maybe TRBD1 (6 bases). CDR3 length equals 13 residues. CDR1 and CDR2 from the germline V gene are MNHEY and SMNVEV (reference sequence). V dropped 5 bases and J dropped 9 bases, with 13 bases sitting between them. The CDR3 is CASSAAGEKKLFF. For the CDR3, the DNA is TGTGCCAGCAGTGCGGCAGGGGAGAAAAAACTGTTTTTT.

This clone was detected a few times. The chain combines TRBV19 with TRBJ2-1; 8 positions agree with TRBD2. The CDR3 is 15 amino acids. V was clipped by 8 bases and J by 2 bases; unmatched bases: 8. Germline-derived CDR1 and CDR2 are LNHDA and SQIVND (reference sequence). CDR3 DNA: TGTGCCAGTGGTCCCCGACTAGCGCCCTACAATGAGCAGTTCTTC. This translates into CASGPRLAPYNEQFF. The variable domain in full, with the rest retrieved from reference TRBV19 and TRBJ2-1, is DGGITQSPKYLFRKEGQNVTLSCEQNLNHDAMYWYRQDPGQGLRLIYYSQIVNDFQKGDIAEGYSVSREKKESFPLTVTSAQKNPTAFYLCASGPRLAPYNEQFFGPGTRLTVL.

The chain employs TRBV7-2 and TRBJ2-7; TRBD2 agrees at 10 bases. The CDR3 is 15 residues long. Germline CDR1 reads SGHTA; CDR2 reads FQGNSA. Trimming removed 0 bases from V and 6 bases from J; junction bases left unmatched: 5. CDR3 loop: CASSLAQREGFEQYF. CDR3 coding DNA: TGTGCCAGCAGCTTAGCCCAGCGGGAGGGTTTCGAGCAGTACTTC.

The chain joins TRBV6-6 to TRBJ2-7; D unclear. V shed 2 bases and J shed 7 bases, with 12 bases lying between them. The CDR3 runs 13 residues. The germline V gene has CDR1 MNHNY and CDR2 SVGAGI (reference sequence). The CDR3 DNA follows: TGTGCCAGCAGTTACGGGCTTCGAAGGGAGCAGTACTTC. This gives the protein CASSYGLRREQYF.

The genes are TRBV4-1 and TRBJ1-6; D possibly corresponds to TRBD1 (5 bases). V lost 1 base and J lost 5, with 9 bases in between. The CDR3 is made up of 15 amino acids. Germline-derived CDR1 and CDR2 are MGHRA and YSYEKL. Here the CDR3 reads CASSQGGPNNSPLHF. CDR3 nucleotide sequence: TGCGCCAGCAGCCAAGGGGGCCCTAATAATTCACCCCTCCACTTT.

This chain uses TRBV7-8 with TRBJ2-7; 8 bases are a match to TRBD2. CDR3 length: 19 residues. V was pared by 3 bases and J by 0 bases, with 16 bases of the junction left unmatched. Germline lookup yields CDR1 SGHVS and CDR2 FQNEAQ. Written as DNA, the CDR3 is TGTGCCAGCAGCTTCCTGAAAGACGCCGGGACTAGAAGCTCCTACGAGCAGTACTTC. It is translated as CASSFLKDAGTRSSYEQYF.

CDR3 residues: CAWSGQGDGYTF. DNA for the CDR3: TGTGCCTGGAGTGGACAGGGTGATGGCTACACCTTC. The chain combines TRBV30 with TRBJ1-2; 7 nucleotides align to TRBD1. J was trimmed by 6 bases and V by 1 base; bases with no gene match: 2. CDR1 GTSNPN and CDR2 SVGIG come from the germline V gene (reference sequence). This CDR3 comprises 12 residues.

The rearrangement links TRBV4-1 to TRBJ1-6; a weak D match, TRBD1 (6 bases). Germline V gives CDR1 MGHRA, CDR2 YSYEKL. The CDR3 sequence is 15 residues long. V gave up 0 bases and J gave up 10 bases, with 13 bases separating them. The chain's CDR3 is CASSQEGQGQSPLHF. The CDR3 nucleotides are TGCGCCAGCAGCCAAGAGGGGCAGGGGCAATCACCCCTCCACTTT.

This clone was seen more than once but under ten times. The V call is TRBV5-1, the J call TRBJ1-2; D possibly corresponds to TRBD1 (5 bases). V was trimmed by 2 bases and J by 2 bases, leaving 10 bases between them. CDR3 size: 14 residues. Germline V CDR1 and CDR2: SGHRS, YFSETQ. As DNA, the CDR3 is TGCGCCAGCAGCTTTGGGGAGGGGAACTATGGCTACACCTTC. It is translated as CASSFGEGNYGYTF.

V usage is TRBV19 and J usage is TRBJ1-5, with D maybe TRBD1 (6 bases). CDR1 and CDR2 (germline): LNHDA, SQIVND (reference sequence). This CDR3 spans 15 amino acids. Trimming removed 9 bases from V and 0 bases from J, with 15 bases in between. Here the CDR3 reads CASRPDRLSNQPQHF. In DNA, the CDR3 is TGTGCCAGCCGACCGGACAGACTTAGCAATCAGCCCCAGCATTTT.

V and J are TRBV27 and TRBJ2-3, with TRBD2 matching over 10 bases. J was trimmed by 2 bases and V by 5 bases; bases with no gene match: 7. CDR1 is MNHEY, CDR2 SMNVEV, per germline (reference sequence). The CDR3 loop spans 16 amino acids. The CDR3 sequence: CASSPVAGGLTDTQYF. CDR3 bases: TGTGCCAGCAGTCCCGTAGCGGGGGGCCTCACAGATACGCAGTATTTT.